This T cell receptor (beta chain) was identified during a study of blood T cell repertoires in COVID-19. Data came from immunoSEQ multiplex PCR; TCRdb stores just in-frame clones and leaves some out. The sample holds nearly 200,000 clones, around 89% seen once. The sequenced material came from PBMCs or T cells enriched from blood (not recorded which). The origin of this receptor is a woman younger than 35 who had recovered from COVID-19.

The CDR3 DNA reads TGCAGCGTTGAAGATCGAGGACAGAACTATGGCTACACCTTC. Its protein is CSVEDRGQNYGYTF. The genes are TRBV29-1 and TRBJ1-2; D is perhaps TRBD1 (6 bases). The germline V and J ends were trimmed by 0 bases and 2 bases, with 10 bases remaining between them. Germline loops: CDR1 SQVTM, CDR2 ANQGSEA. CDR3 length equals 14 residues.